Described below is a single T cell receptor beta chain sequence and its context. As yet, its antigen is unknown. MiXCR was run by TCRdb on the 5' RACE reads, yielding one entry per CDR3 protein. Of about 700,000 distinct CDR3 sequences listed, around 8.3% are singletons. The sample is drawn from a study of identical twins. Points from the study as a whole: Sharing of beta out-of-frame sequences by twins showed a weaker excess.

Germline V gene data show CDR1 as SGHKS and CDR2 as YYEKEE (reference sequence). The CDR3 consists of 16 residues. The V gene lost 0 bases and the J gene lost 3 bases, with 16 bases spanning the gap. The sample was also linked to a second study, of yellow fever vaccine responses in identical twins.

This rearrangement joins TRBV5-5 to TRBJ2-7; D is possibly TRBD1 (5 bases). This receptor was taken from a woman aged 18 to 35 in good health. Input material: PBMCs. The CDR3 loop is CASSLAGSGLLYEQYF. The CDR3 region has the DNA TGTGCCAGCAGCTTGGCAGGGTCTGGGCTCCTCTACGAGCAGTACTTC.